The rows below give T cell receptor beta chains drawn from one sample of a study of T cell repertoires in cytomegalovirus infection. No antigen has been identified for these receptors. TCRdb re-called the reads with MiXCR, one entry per CDR3 protein. The table includes roughly 500,000 distinct CDR3 sequences, around 35% detected once. Material: cultured PBMCs, obtained from culture after CMV antigen stimulation. The origin of the receptors is a human donor in good health (CMV status not recorded). Some clones in this sample may be carry-over from other donors' samples. The conserved cysteine and the conserved F or W are not part of the CDR3 here. Size is omitted from some rows. Given values are once, few, many or a class for expanded clones.

clone_size | j_call | v_call | cdr3_aa
. | TRBJ2-1 | TRBV7-3 | ASSSYREPGNEQF
few | TRBJ2-2 | TRBV6-5 | ASSYFGNTGELF
. | TRBJ2-3 | TRBV7-3 | ASSGSGEGTDTQY
. | TRBJ2-1 | TRBV11-3 | ASSFERDLDNEQF
. | TRBJ1-2 | TRBV14 | ASSQDVGYGYT
many | TRBJ2-3 | TRBV7-2 | ASSLRASGADTQY
. | TRBJ2-1 | TRBV6-5 | ASSYWASGTYNEQF
. | TRBJ2-1 | TRBV7-6 | ASSLTASGSYNEQF
many | TRBJ1-6 | TRBV7-8 | ASSFGTENSPLH
. | TRBJ1-2 | TRBV7-8 | ASSLGGQGTGYT
. | TRBJ2-1 | TRBV12-5 | ASGLGFRVGEQF
once | TRBJ1-1 | TRBV4-1 | ASSQDGEMNTEAF
. | TRBJ1-3 | TRBV6-5 | ASSYSLGAGNTIY
. | TRBJ1-5 | TRBV4-1 | ASSRNLQGAQPQH
. | TRBJ1-1 | TRBV7-2 | ASSLQVGPWGRRNEAF
few | TRBJ2-5 | TRBV2 | ASSESQGGGETQY
few | TRBJ2-5 | TRBV7-2 | ASSLDSGAETQY
. | TRBJ2-4 | TRBV11-2 | ASSPGRGQGIQY
few | TRBJ1-5 | TRBV7-8 | ASSLARWQGKQPQH
. | TRBJ2-5 | TRBV5-8 | ASSGLTGETQY
. | TRBJ2-2 | TRBV20-1 | SARDGSLGELF
. | TRBJ2-2 | TRBV7-2 | ASSFSGKTGELF
. | TRBJ2-1 | TRBV7-6 | ASSLGRLAGVNEQF
. | TRBJ2-1 | TRBV11-2 | ASSLQGGTYNEQF
. | TRBJ1-5 | TRBV6-2/TRBV6-3 | ASTDRENQPQH
once | TRBJ1-4 | TRBV4-3 | ASSQGTGGNEKLF
. | TRBJ2-6 | TRBV19 | ASIGSGANVLT
. | TRBJ2-3 | TRBV4-1 | ASSKTPDGYSTDTQY
few | TRBJ2-5 | TRBV27 | ASSLRDRELETQY
few | TRBJ2-1 | TRBV27 | ASSTWDPDFNEQF
few | TRBJ2-1 | TRBV5-4 | ASSFTFVAPAYYNEQF
. | TRBJ2-3 | TRBV6-2/TRBV6-3 | ASRFFSGTTDTQY
. | TRBJ1-1 | TRBV5-6 | ASSLRDGWMNTEAF
. | TRBJ2-2 | TRBV7-2 | ASSLIGPANTGELF
. | TRBJ2-7 | TRBV6-5 | ASSFRPGTAQYEQY
. | TRBJ2-1 | TRBV4-3 | ASSPISWSYNEQF
. | TRBJ1-3 | TRBV6-5 | ASSYSRITGNYGNTIY
many | TRBJ2-1 | TRBV7-6 | ASRPNPTSGSDNEQF
. | TRBJ1-5 | TRBV12-3/TRBV12-4 | ASRRGDWNQPQH
. | TRBJ1-4 | TRBV11-2 | ASSLAGKLF
. | TRBJ1-2 | TRBV11-2 | ASSVTQGGGYT
many | TRBJ2-7 | TRBV20-1 | SARDGGLAGYEQY
once | TRBJ1-1 | TRBV6-1 | ATDDRSRDTEAF
few | TRBJ2-7 | TRBV10-3 | AISAGRLPSYEQY
. | TRBJ1-1 | TRBV19 | AVQGYTEAF